This T cell receptor beta chain was retrieved from a study of response to subunit inactivated influenza vaccine. General observations from the study: There was a suggestion from the authors that each seasonal influenza vaccination recruits few new T cells.

TCRdb independently ran MiXCR on the RT-PCR reads; one entry per CDR3 protein. Of roughly 190,000 distinct CDR3 sequences listed, about an eighth were seen once; the top ten hold about a quarter. This CDR3 is built from 16 residues. Unmatched junction bases numbered 7, after V lost 4 bases and J lost 1 base. Germline values: CDR1 LGHNA, CDR2 YSLEER. This clonotype has more than one count but fewer than ten. Its antigen is still unknown. This TCR came from a man aged 50-59 years who received an inactivated influenza vaccine. This specimen consisted of CD8+ T cells sorted from PBMCs, obtained roughly 5 days after vaccination. The chain is built from TRBV4-3 and TRBJ2-1; 7 positions match TRBD2. For the CDR3, the DNA is TGCGCCAGCAGCCCGAAATTAGCGGGTTCCTACAATGAGCAGTTCTTC. It specifies CASSPKLAGSYNEQFF.